The 32 T cell receptor beta chains below were found in one sample sequenced in a study of early T cells in non-severe SARS-CoV-2 infection. TCRdb recomputed calls from the 5' RACE reads with MiXCR, one row per CDR3 protein. The sample has tens of thousands of distinct CDR3 sequences; 8% to 13% are singletons. The sequenced sample was whole blood. The receptor set was obtained from an adult who was a healthcare worker with PCR-confirmed SARS-CoV-2 infection or an uninfected control (not recorded which).

This clonotype occurred a few times. The CDR3 region is CASSQFRTEAFF. CDR3 bases: TGTGCCAGCAGCCAGTTTCGGACTGAAGCTTTCTTT. The chain employs TRBV7-2 and TRBJ1-1; no clear D gene. V was pared by 5 bases and J by 5 bases, with 9 bases between. The CDR3 consists of 12 residues. Germline V gene lookup returns CDR1 SGHTA and CDR2 FQGNSA. The whole variable domain, filled in from reference TRBV7-2 and TRBJ1-1, reads GAGVSQSPSNKVTEKGKDVELRCDPISGHTALYWYRQSLGQGLEFLIYFQGNSAPDKSGLPSDRFSAERTGGSVSTLTIQRTQQEDSAVYLCASSQFRTEAFFGQGTRLTVV.

In its sample, this clonotype was seen many times. This chain links TRBV5-1 with TRBJ2-7; D gene ambiguous. The CDR3 spans 14 residues. Germline CDR1 SGHRS, CDR2 YFSETQ. The germline V and J ends were trimmed by 0 bases and 0 bases, with 7 bases remaining between them. CDR3 protein: CASSLDPSSYEQYF. The CDR3, as DNA: TGCGCCAGCAGCTTGGACCCGAGCTCCTACGAGCAGTACTTC.

This clonotype was detected a few times. The rearrangement joins TRBV10-3 to TRBJ2-5; weak D call: TRBD2 (5 bases). The CDR3 spans 15 residues. V lost 2 bases to trimming and J lost 2 bases, with 12 bases between them. Germline CDR1 is ENHRY and CDR2 is SYGVKD. The CDR3 nucleotides read TGTGCCATCAGTGAGGAGGGTAGCGTACAAGAGACCCAGTACTTC. Protein sequence: CAISEEGSVQETQYF.

This clonotype turned up a few times. The chain recombines TRBV6-2 or TRBV6-3 with TRBJ2-2; weak D call: TRBD1 (5 bases). With 6 bases removed from V and 4 bases from J, the gap between germline ends came to 12 bases. CDR3 length equals 14 residues. The germline V gene encodes CDR1 MNHEY and CDR2 SVGEGT. The CDR3 DNA sequence: TGTGCCAGCAGGGCCACAGGCATCACCGGGGAGCTGTTTTTT. It translates to CASRATGITGELFF.

The chain combines TRBV7-3 with TRBJ2-4, with TRBD1 identical over 9 bases. CDR3 length: 15 amino acids. CDR1 is SGHTA, CDR2 FQGTGA, per germline. J lost 8 bases, V lost 2 bases, and 7 bases had no gene match. CDR3 coding DNA: TGTGCCAGCAGCTTAGACGGGACAGGGCTTTACATTCAGTACTTC. Protein sequence: CASSLDGTGLYIQYF.

This clonotype was counted only a few times. The chain uses TRBV9 and TRBJ1-6; D perhaps matches TRBD1 (5 bases). CDR1 SGDLS and CDR2 YYNGEE come from the germline V gene. The CDR3 extends over 15 amino acids. V shed 0 bases and J shed 10 bases, with 14 bases lying between them. CDR3 in amino acids: CASSVGGTVGSPLHF. CDR3 bases: TGTGCCAGCAGCGTAGGAGGGACGGTAGGATCACCCCTCCACTTT.

Only a few counts were recorded for this clonotype. J is TRBJ2-1 and V is TRBV7-3, with D possibly being TRBD1 (6 bases). V gave up 2 bases and J gave up 0 bases, with 11 bases separating them. The CDR3 length is 16 residues. Germline assignment: CDR1 SGHTA and CDR2 FQGTGA. In nucleotides, the CDR3 is TGTGCCAGCAGCTTAGTCGGGACACCCTCCTACAATGAGCAGTTCTTC. The encoded protein is CASSLVGTPSYNEQFF. Full variable domain (rest looked up from reference TRBV7-3 and TRBJ2-1): GAGVSQTPSNKVTEKGKYVELRCDPISGHTALYWYRQSLGQGPEFLIYFQGTGAADDSGLPNDRFFAVRPEGSVSTLKIQRTERGDSAVYLCASSLVGTPSYNEQFFGPGTRLTVL.

This clonotype has ten or more counts. The CDR3 DNA follows: TGTGCCAGCAGCCTATATCGCGAGGCCGAGCAGTACTTC. This gives the protein CASSLYREAEQYF. The chain combines TRBV11-3 with TRBJ2-7; no clear D gene. The CDR3 has 13 amino acids. V was shortened by 5 bases and J by 6 bases, with 14 bases between the two germline ends. Looked up from germline, CDR1 is SGHNT and CDR2 is YENEEA.

This chain joins TRBV5-1 and TRBJ2-6; TRBD1 is a possible D gene (6 bases). The CDR3 loop spans 18 amino acids. Between the trimmed V and J ends, which lost 1 base and 1 base, there was a span of 15 bases. Germline values: CDR1 SGHRS, CDR2 YFSETQ. As DNA, the CDR3 is TGCGCCAGCAGCTTGATTGGTGGACAGAAATCTGGGGCCAACGTCCTGACTTTC. This translates into CASSLIGGQKSGANVLTF.

This clonotype has a handful of counts. The chain links TRBV11-2 to TRBJ1-2; D call uncertain. V dropped 0 bases and J dropped 0 bases, with 8 bases sitting between them. The germline V gene encodes CDR1 SGHAT and CDR2 FQNNGV. The length of the CDR3 is 15 residues. DNA for the CDR3: TGTGCCAGCAGCTTAGAGGCAGAAGCTAACTATGGCTACACCTTC. Amino acid sequence: CASSLEAEANYGYTF.

CDR3 sequence reads: CSVEMGQGYGYTF. The CDR3 nucleotides read TGCAGCGTTGAAATGGGCCAGGGCTATGGCTACACCTTC. The chain employs TRBV29-1 and TRBJ1-2, with D possibly TRBD1 on 5 matching bases. CDR1 is SQVTM and CDR2 is ANQGSEA in the germline V gene. The CDR3 loop spans 13 amino acids. Trimming took off 2 bases at V and 4 bases at J, with 11 bases between the two ends.

This clonotype was counted at least ten times. The chain recombines TRBV5-1 with TRBJ2-7, with unresolved D. Trimming took 4 bases from V and 6 from J, leaving 11 bases between them. The CDR3 has 12 amino acids. Germline CDR1 SGHRS, CDR2 YFSETQ. The CDR3 DNA sequence: TGCGCCAGCAGCCCTCCGGACCGCGAGCAGTACTTC. It encodes CASSPPDREQYF.

This clonotype was detected many times. The V gene is TRBV6-5, the J gene TRBJ1-2; D unresolved. Trimming cost V 6 bases and J 3 bases, with 11 bases left between them. Germline CDR1 is MNHEY and CDR2 is SVGAGI. The CDR3 contains 13 residues. The DNA of the CDR3 is TGTGCCAGCAGAGAACAGCGTGACTATGGCTACACCTTC. Translating it yields CASREQRDYGYTF.

The chain combines TRBV19 with TRBJ2-7, with 13 bases aligning to TRBD2. V shed 4 bases and J 6 bases; nucleotides not matched to a gene: 9. Germline V lookup: CDR1 LNHDA, CDR2 SQIVND (reference sequence). The CDR3 contains 16 residues. In DNA form, the CDR3 reads TGTGCCAGTAGTAGCGGTCGGACTAGCGGGAGTGGCGAGCAGTACTTC. This gives the protein CASSSGRTSGSGEQYF.

This clonotype has ten or more counts. The V gene is TRBV4-2, the J gene TRBJ1-2, with D perhaps matching TRBD1 (5 bases). With 4 bases removed from V and 7 bases from J, the gap between germline ends came to 25 bases. This CDR3 region has 17 residues. Germline V lookup: CDR1 LGHNA, CDR2 YNFKEQ. DNA for the CDR3: TGTGCCAGCAGCCTACACCTCCGGGGCAGAGGGTTACCTGGCTACACCTTC. Encoded protein: CASSLHLRGRGLPGYTF.

This chain joins TRBV14 and TRBJ2-7; a weak D match, TRBD1 (5 bases). This CDR3 contains 14 residues. From germline, CDR1 is SGHDN and CDR2 FVKESK. The ends were cut back, 3 bases at V and 2 bases at J, with 11 bases in the middle. The CDR3 region has the DNA TGTGCCAGCAGCCAGGGTCAGGGCCCCTACGAGCAGTACTTC. Protein product: CASSQGQGPYEQYF.

Comment on this clonotype: Germline is not matched at one junction end, which may reflect a read error. The V gene is TRBV25-1, the J gene TRBJ1-6, with D unclear. Germline CDR1 is MGHDK and CDR2 is SYGVNS. This CDR3 comprises 18 residues. Here the CDR3 DNA reads TGTGCCAGCAGTGAATCTTGGGCCGTTGCATCCTCTAATTCACCCCTCCACTTT. This translates into CASSESWAVASSNSPLHF.

This clonotype was seen only a few times. The V call is TRBV20-1, the J call TRBJ2-3, with 10 bases lining up with TRBD2. J was trimmed by 1 base and V by 5 bases; bases with no gene match: 6. This CDR3 contains 15 residues. CDR1 is DFQATT, CDR2 SNEGSKA, per germline (reference sequence). The CDR3: CSAGPSGGGTDTQYF. The CDR3 region has the DNA TGCAGTGCTGGCCCGAGCGGGGGGGGCACAGATACGCAGTATTTT.

Comment on this clonotype: At one boundary the junction diverges from the germline segment, which might be a read error. V gene TRBV29-1 combines with J gene TRBJ2-3, with unresolved D. The CDR3 is 12 residues long. Germline values: CDR1 SQVTM, CDR2 ANQGSEA. The CDR3 nucleotides are TGCAGTGTTGATCTAGGCTCAGATACGCAGTATTTT. Protein: CSVDLGSDTQYF.

This chain connects TRBV7-8 to TRBJ2-1; D remains unclear. Trimming left V 1 base short and J 10 bases short, with 8 bases between. Germline V gives CDR1 SGHVS, CDR2 FQNEAQ. The CDR3 covers 12 residues. Written as DNA, the CDR3 is TGTGCCAGCAGCTTAGTCGGAACAGAGCAGTTCTTC. Its translation is CASSLVGTEQFF.

A few counts support this clonotype. The J gene is TRBJ1-5, the V gene TRBV12-3 or TRBV12-4, with D unclear. Trimming removed 7 bases at V and 0 bases at J, with 10 bases between. CDR3 length equals 14 residues. The CDR3 DNA reads as TGTGCCAGCAAACGTGGGAATAGCAATCAGCCCCAGCATTTT. Translated: CASKRGNSNQPQHF.

The chain joins TRBV5-1 to TRBJ2-1, with 10 positions matching TRBD2. In germline, CDR1 is SGHRS, CDR2 YFSETQ. CDR3 length equals 15 residues. J gave up 1 base and V 5 bases, and 3 bases lay outside the gene matches. CDR3 loop: CASSSTSGSYNEQFF. CDR3 DNA: TGCGCCAGCAGTTCGACTAGCGGGTCCTACAATGAGCAGTTCTTC.

The chain recombines TRBV6-4 with TRBJ2-2; 12 bases align to TRBD2. V dropped 9 bases and J dropped 2; count of bases not matched to a gene: 7. The CDR3 is 16 residues long. In germline, CDR1 is MRHNA, CDR2 SNTAGT. The CDR3, as DNA: TGTGCCAGAGACGGGACTAGCGGGCCAAACACCGGGGAGCTGTTTTTT. Protein: CARDGTSGPNTGELFF.

Points on this clonotype: The junction departs from the called germline gene at one end, perhaps through a read error. The V and J genes are TRBV20-1 and TRBJ2-4; D uncertain. Germline loops: CDR1 DFQATT, CDR2 SNEGSKA (reference sequence). This CDR3 region has 14 residues. The CDR3 is CSASQSSSKNIRYF. The CDR3 DNA is TGCAGTGCTAGTCAGAGTAGTTCCAAAAACATTCGGTACTTC.

The sample holds many counts of this clonotype. This chain uses TRBV20-1 with TRBJ2-1; 10 bases map to TRBD2. The CDR3 consists of 17 residues. Germline trimming cut 2 bases from V and 9 bases from J; bases unmatched to any gene: 16. CDR1 is DFQATT and CDR2 is SNEGSKA in the germline V gene (reference sequence). The CDR3 DNA reads TGCAGTGCTAGAAGGACCCTTCGGACTAGCGGATTAGGTGAGCAGTTCTTC. Protein: CSARRTLRTSGLGEQFF.

V gene TRBV30 combines with J gene TRBJ2-2; no firm D call. Trimming removed 2 bases from V and 6 bases from J, with 10 bases in between. Germline CDR1 and CDR2: GTSNPN and SVGIG (reference sequence). CDR3 length: 13 amino acids. As DNA, the CDR3 is TGTGCCTGGAGTCCAGACATCTCCGGGGAGCTGTTTTTT. This gives the protein CAWSPDISGELFF.

The rearrangement uses TRBV18 and TRBJ2-3; the D gene could be TRBD1 or TRBD2 (5 bases each). Trimming left V 4 bases short and J 2 bases short, with 10 bases between. The CDR3 loop spans 14 amino acids. Germline V lookup: CDR1 KGHSH, CDR2 LQKENI. Here the CDR3 DNA reads TGTGCCAGCTCACGGGACGGACCCACAGATACGCAGTATTTT. Residues: CASSRDGPTDTQYF.

This clonotype has just a few counts. The CDR3 region is CASSFGQGNYGYTF. The CDR3 DNA reads TGTGCCAGCAGCTTTGGACAGGGAAACTATGGCTACACCTTC. The chain couples TRBV7-9 to TRBJ1-2, with 8 bases fitting TRBD1. The CDR3 extends over 14 amino acids. From germline, CDR1 is SEHNR and CDR2 FQNEAQ (reference sequence). Unmatched junction bases numbered 2, after V lost 3 bases and J lost 2 bases.

This clonotype was seen more than once but under ten times. This chain joins TRBV19 and TRBJ2-1, with TRBD1 identical over 7 bases. This CDR3 is built from 16 residues. After removal of 5 bases from V and 3 bases from J, the junction contained 10 bases not matched to a gene. The germline V gene encodes CDR1 LNHDA and CDR2 SQIVND (reference sequence). The CDR3 is CASSSETGIRYNEQFF. CDR3 in DNA: TGTGCCAGTAGTTCGGAGACAGGGATCCGCTACAATGAGCAGTTCTTC.

This chain joins TRBV21-1 and TRBJ2-7; the table's TRBD1 call for D was not verified on the DNA. TRBV21-1 is a documented pseudogene. This CDR3 comprises 15 residues. This CDR3 is CASIIRDRGLYEQYF. Written as DNA, the CDR3 is TGTGCCAGCATTATTCGGGACAGGGGTTTGTACGAGCAGTACTTC.

Many counts were recorded for this clonotype. The chain combines TRBV4-3 with TRBJ2-3; 9 bases map to TRBD1. V dropped 0 bases and J dropped 3; count of bases not matched to a gene: 4. There are 16 residues in the CDR3. Per germline, CDR1 LGHNA and CDR2 YSLEER. The CDR3 DNA reads TGCGCCAGCAGCCAAGATACGGACAGGGGTACAGATACGCAGTATTTT. Translating gives CASSQDTDRGTDTQYF.

This rearrangement joins TRBV12-3 or TRBV12-4 to TRBJ2-5; 12 nucleotides agree with TRBD2. This CDR3 has 14 residues. With 10 bases clipped from V and 4 bases from J, the junction kept 7 bases outside the gene matches. In DNA form, the CDR3 reads TGTGCCAAGATACTAGCGGGAGGAGGAGAGACCCAGTACTTC. It is translated as CAKILAGGGETQYF.